This TCR beta chain emerged from a study of beta chain features in type 1 diabetes. Notes on the study in general: Researchers report that Type 1 diabetes patients had moderately but significantly shorter TCRB CDR3s across all four CD4+ subsets. The naive, central memory and Treg TCRB repertoires of patients appeared to be more similar to one another than those of healthy donors.

With regard to this clone: Its antigen remains unidentified.

Sorting based on CD45RO/CCR7/CD25/CD127/CD95/CD27 separated CD4+ naive, central memory, regulatory and stem cell-like memory cells. Trimming cost V 0 bases and J 5 bases; bases outside gene matches: 5. The CDR3 sequence is 17 residues long. Germline V gene data show CDR1 as LGHNA and CDR2 as YNFKEQ. The isolated RNA, all of it, was reverse transcribed, so expressed TCRB transcripts were what got sequenced. TCRdb keeps only in-frame clones here, not all; method: immunoSEQ multiplex PCR. The sample consists of 130,000 or so clones, around 10% of them appearing once. Sequenced sample: central memory CD4+ T cells from blood. The rearrangement uses TRBV4-2 and TRBJ2-3; TRBD2 matches at 13 bases. The clonotype originates from a man between 25 and 39 years old with type 1 diabetes. CDR3 sequence reads: CASSQDKTSGGGDTQYF. CDR3 sequence (DNA): TGTGCCAGCAGCCAAGATAAAACTAGCGGGGGGGGAGATACGCAGTATTTT.